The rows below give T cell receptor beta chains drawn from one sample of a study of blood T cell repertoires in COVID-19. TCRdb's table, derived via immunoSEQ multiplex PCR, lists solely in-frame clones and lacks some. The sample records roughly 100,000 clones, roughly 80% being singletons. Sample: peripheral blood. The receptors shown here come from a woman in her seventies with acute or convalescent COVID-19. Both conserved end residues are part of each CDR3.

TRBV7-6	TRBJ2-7	CASSLLPPGSLAYEQYF
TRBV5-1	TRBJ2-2	CASTTIVAGGTGELFF
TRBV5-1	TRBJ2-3	CASSLAIAGGVATQYF
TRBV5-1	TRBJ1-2	CASSLGDRVAEGYTF
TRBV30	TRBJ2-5	CAWSVTSGGAGETQYF
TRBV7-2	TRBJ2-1	CASSLRTGFNNEQFF
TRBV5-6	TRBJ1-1	CASSLGQVMNTEAFF
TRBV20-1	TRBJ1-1	CSASQAGNTEAFF
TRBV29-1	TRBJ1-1	CSVPHGSGGVGTEAFF
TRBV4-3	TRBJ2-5	CASSYTTGETQYF
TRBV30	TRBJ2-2	CAWSPGGARTGELFF
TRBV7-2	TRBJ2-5	CASTPVAGGQETQYF
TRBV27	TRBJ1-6	CASSLPCVRVNSPLHF
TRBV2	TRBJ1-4	CASSGTDEKLFF
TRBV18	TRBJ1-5	CASSPTGVNQPQHF
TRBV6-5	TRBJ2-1	CASSQTSGVANEQFF
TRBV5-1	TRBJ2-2	CASSEGRDTGELFF
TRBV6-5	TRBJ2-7	CASRPPGQGFHEQYF
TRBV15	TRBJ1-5	CATSRGGGNQPQHF
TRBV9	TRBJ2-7	CASSVATGMTYEQYF
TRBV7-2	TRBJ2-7	CASSRSGVLSYEQYF
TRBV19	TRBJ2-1	CASRPSAYNEQFF
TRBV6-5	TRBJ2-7	CASSYSFQGKNEQYF
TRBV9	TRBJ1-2	CASSVGWGQGDGYTF
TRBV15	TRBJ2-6	CATSRETGSTGANVLTF
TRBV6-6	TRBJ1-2	CASSLTLPGEGYTF
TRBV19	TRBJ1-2	CASAPVGQNYGYTF
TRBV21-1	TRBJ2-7	CASSEKVGQGGYEQYF
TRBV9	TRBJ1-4	CASSAGQVHEKLFF
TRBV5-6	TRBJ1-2	CASSFGGGGYTF
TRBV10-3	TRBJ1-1	CAISQSERMNTEAFF
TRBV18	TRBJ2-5	CASSPLAGAVIQETQYF
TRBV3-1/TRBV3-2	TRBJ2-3	CASSQVWGVDTQYF
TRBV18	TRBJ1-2	CASSLEEGRGYGYTF
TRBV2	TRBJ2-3	CASSEMEGDTQYF
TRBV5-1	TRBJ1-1	CASTWGGAMNTEAFF
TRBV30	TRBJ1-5	CAWGAGGNQPQHF
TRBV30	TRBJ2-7	CAWMDLAGGPYEQYF
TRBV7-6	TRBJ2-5	CASSLYGIETQYF
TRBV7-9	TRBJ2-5	CASSSIPGQGVLETQYF
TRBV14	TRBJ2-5	CASSQVRGRETQYF
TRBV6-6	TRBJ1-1	CASREGGQVTEAFF
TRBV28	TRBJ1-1	CASSSGQTNTEAFF
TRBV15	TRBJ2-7	CATSRDLSGEQYF
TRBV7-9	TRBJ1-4	CASSLGVGGFFQNEKLFF
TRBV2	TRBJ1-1	CASEADRGSKNTEAFF
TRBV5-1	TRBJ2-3	CASSLGQSTDTQYF
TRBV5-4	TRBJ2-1	CASSLSASGGAKDEQFF